One sample yielded the 30 T cell receptor beta chains listed below, sequenced in a study of blood T cell repertoires in COVID-19. Using immunoSEQ multiplex PCR, the repertoire was profiled, and TCRdb retains in-frame clones only, with some absent. The data contain some 250,000 clones, around four fifths of them singletons. Sequenced material: peripheral blood. These TCRs come from an elderly man with acute or convalescent COVID-19.

The chain uses TRBV19 and TRBJ1-2; a possible D gene is TRBD1 (6 bases). Germline V lookup: CDR1 LNHDA, CDR2 SQIVND (reference sequence). V lost 5 bases and J 4 bases, leaving 14 bases between the germline ends. CDR3 length: 14 residues. The CDR3 DNA sequence: TGTGCCAGTAGTTCCCCGACAGGCACCTATGGCTACACCTTC. Its protein is CASSSPTGTYGYTF.

This rearrangement joins TRBV27 to TRBJ2-2; the D gene is possibly TRBD1 (6 bases). The CDR3 is 15 residues long. Germline CDR1 is MNHEY and CDR2 is SMNVEV (reference sequence). Trimming removed 2 bases at V and 6 bases at J, with 13 bases between. CDR3 nucleotide sequence: TGTGCCAGCAGTTTAGTGAGGGGGTCGGCCGGGGAGCTGTTTTTT. It codes for CASSLVRGSAGELFF.

The gene calls are TRBV6-6 and TRBJ2-7; 7 bases map to TRBD2. This CDR3 spans 16 amino acids. Germline CDR1 and CDR2: MNHNY and SVGAGI (reference sequence). The V and J ends lost 7 bases and 0 bases, in that order; junction bases with no gene match: 12. The CDR3 DNA follows: TGTGCCAGCATATCCTATTCTGGGGGGGTCTCCTACGAGCAGTACTTC. It yields the protein CASISYSGGVSYEQYF.

The genes are TRBV5-6 and TRBJ2-3; 8 bases map to TRBD1. The CDR3 is 13 amino acids. Germline V gene data show CDR1 as SGHDT and CDR2 as YYEEEE. The V segment lost 8 bases and the J segment 2 bases; nucleotides outside the gene matches: 4. The CDR3 protein is CASRQGNTDTQYF. CDR3 in DNA: TGTGCCAGTAGACAGGGGAACACAGATACGCAGTATTTT.

The chain recombines TRBV28 with TRBJ1-3, with TRBD1 matching 7 bases. Germline V gene sequence: CDR1 MDHEN, CDR2 SYDVKM. This CDR3 contains 17 residues. J was trimmed by 1 base and V by 6 bases; bases with no gene match: 12. This CDR3 is CASRDSTGLSSGNTIYF. In DNA form, the CDR3 reads TGTGCCAGCAGGGACTCGACAGGGTTGAGTTCTGGAAACACCATATATTTT.

The chain has TRBV18 and TRBJ2-7, with TRBD1 matching 7 bases. The CDR3 has 12 amino acids. Germline lookup yields CDR1 KGHSH and CDR2 LQKENI. The V gene end was trimmed by 6 bases and the J gene end by 3 bases; junction bases not matched to a gene: 2. The CDR3 DNA reads TGTGCCAGCTCCCGGGACAGCTACGAGCAGTACTTC. Protein product: CASSRDSYEQYF.

The chain is built from TRBV5-1 and TRBJ1-1, with D perhaps TRBD1 (6 bases). V lost 1 base and J lost 1, with 8 bases in between. CDR3 length: 14 residues. Germline assignment: CDR1 SGHRS and CDR2 YFSETQ. CDR3: CASSLIRGNTEAFF. The CDR3 nucleotides read TGCGCCAGCAGCTTGATCAGGGGGAACACTGAAGCTTTCTTT.

This chain links TRBV6-1 with TRBJ2-5, with 7 bases lining up with TRBD1. Losses at the gene ends were 3 bases for V and 3 bases for J; bases not matched to a gene: 7. CDR1 is MNHNS and CDR2 is SASEGT in the germline V gene. The CDR3 is made up of 15 amino acids. CDR3 loop: CASSEPTGLEETQYF. The CDR3 nucleotides read TGTGCCAGCAGTGAGCCGACAGGGCTTGAAGAGACCCAGTACTTC.

The rearrangement links TRBV24-1 to TRBJ1-5; D is unresolved. The V end lost 3 bases, the J end lost 1 base, and 15 bases lay between the germline ends. Germline values: CDR1 KGHDR, CDR2 SFDVKD. The CDR3 extends over 17 amino acids. The CDR3, as DNA: TGTGCCACCAGTGATGCCACTTCCTCACCCAGCAATCAGCCCCAGCATTTT. The encoded protein is CATSDATSSPSNQPQHF.

This clone was detected only a few times. The chain employs TRBV11-2 and TRBJ1-5, with no clear D. V lost 5 bases and J lost 9, with 14 bases in between. The V gene's germline CDR1 is SGHAT and CDR2 FQNNGV. The CDR3 consists of 13 residues. As DNA, the CDR3 is TGTGCCAGCAGCCCGGGAGTTGGGAGGCCCCAGCATTTT. It translates to CASSPGVGRPQHF.

Turning to this clone: One end of the junction fails to match germline, which may point to a read error. The CDR3 DNA sequence: TGTGCCAGCAGTGAATCGTCAGGAGTAGGGGCCGGGAGGAAGGACTTC. Amino acid sequence: CASSESSGVGAGRKDF. The chain combines TRBV6-1 with TRBJ2-7, with 7 nucleotides matching TRBD2. Germline V gene sequence: CDR1 MNHNS, CDR2 SASEGT. This CDR3 spans 16 amino acids.

V gene TRBV28 combines with J gene TRBJ2-3; D is unclear. This CDR3 region has 12 residues. Trimming shortened V by 6 bases and J by 8 bases, and 12 bases separated the two germline ends. Per the germline V gene, CDR1 is MDHEN and CDR2 is SYDVKM. The CDR3 DNA sequence: TGTGCCAGCAGCCCCGTGCTCGGTACGCAGTATTTT. Its translation is CASSPVLGTQYF.

The V call is TRBV11-2, the J call TRBJ2-2; 15 positions match TRBD2. Germline CDR1 SGHAT, CDR2 FQNNGV. There are 18 residues in the CDR3. Trimming took 1 base from V and 6 from J; bases not matched to a gene: 6. CDR3 DNA sequence: TGTGCCAGCAGCTTAGTGGGACTAGCGGGAGGTGGATCCGGGGAGCTGTTTTTT. It codes for CASSLVGLAGGGSGELFF.

The rearrangement joins TRBV7-2 to TRBJ2-7, with 7 bases matching TRBD1. CDR1 and CDR2 (germline): SGHTA, FQGNSA. Trimming took 5 bases from V and 4 from J; bases not matched to a gene: 11. The CDR3 covers 15 residues. CDR3 amino acids: CASSLQGNVFYEQYF. CDR3 coding DNA: TGTGCCAGCAGCCTACAGGGGAACGTGTTTTACGAGCAGTACTTC.

In DNA, the CDR3 is TGTGCCAGCAGCACCACCCCCGCTAGCGGGCGAGAGACCCAGTACTTC. It specifies CASSTTPASGRETQYF. The chain links TRBV9 to TRBJ2-5, with 8 bases matching TRBD2. J was trimmed by 4 bases and V by 4 bases; bases with no gene match: 12. CDR1 SGDLS and CDR2 YYNGEE come from the germline V gene. This CDR3 spans 16 amino acids.

This rearrangement joins TRBV3-1 (or the pseudogene TRBV3-2) to TRBJ2-1; the match to TRBD1 covers 10 bases. This CDR3 contains 17 residues. Germline loops: CDR1 LGHDT, CDR2 YNNKEL (reference sequence). After removal of 4 bases from V and 5 bases from J, the junction contained 11 bases not matched to a gene. In DNA, the CDR3 is TGTGCCAGCAGCCGCCTCCCCGGGACAGGGGAAGACAATGAGCAGTTCTTC. It specifies CASSRLPGTGEDNEQFF.

The V call is TRBV28, the J call TRBJ2-5, with D perhaps TRBD2 (7 bases). This CDR3 is 15 amino acids long. V was shortened by 2 bases and J by 7 bases, with 17 bases between the two germline ends. Germline V gene sequence: CDR1 MDHEN, CDR2 SYDVKM. The CDR3 bases are TGTGCCAGCAGTTTAAAGGGGGGGCCTTCGTGGACCCAGTACTTC. Translation gives CASSLKGGPSWTQYF.

Only one count was recorded for this clone. The chain carries TRBV6-5 and TRBJ1-6; D may be TRBD1 (5 bases). Trimming took 11 bases from V and 10 from J, leaving 18 bases between them. CDR1 and CDR2 from the germline V gene are MNHEY and SVGAGI. The CDR3 runs 13 residues. CDR3 amino acids: CAGKWGVNSPLHF. The DNA for the CDR3 is TGTGCCGGGAAGTGGGGGGTAAACTCACCCCTCCACTTT.

Concerning this clone: This sample also contains other DNA sequences that code for the same CDR3. The chain is built from TRBV7-9 and TRBJ2-7; D unresolved. In germline, CDR1 is SEHNR, CDR2 FQNEAQ (reference sequence). V was cut by 1 base and J by 2 bases, with 9 bases left in between. This CDR3 is 14 amino acids long. CDR3 bases: TGTGCCAGCAGCTTAGGCGGCACAACCTACGAGCAGTACTTC. Translating gives CASSLGGTTYEQYF.

This chain joins TRBV20-1 and TRBJ1-2, with 10 bases matching TRBD1. V shed 3 bases, J shed 7 bases, and the junction held 5 bases outside the gene matches. The CDR3 sequence is 13 residues long. CDR1 and CDR2 from the germline V gene are DFQATT and SNEGSKA (reference sequence). The CDR3 DNA follows: TGCAGTGCTAGTGATGGGACAGGGGCTGGCTACACCTTC. This encodes CSASDGTGAGYTF.

This sequence joins TRBV9 and TRBJ2-3; weak D call: TRBD2 (6 bases). Trimming left V 0 bases short and J 3 bases short, with 11 bases between. This CDR3 has 15 residues. Germline V gene data show CDR1 as SGDLS and CDR2 as YYNGEE. The CDR3 DNA is TGTGCCAGCAGCGTAGTCGGGAGTGGTACAGATACGCAGTATTTT. Amino acids: CASSVVGSGTDTQYF.

About this clone: Other DNA sequences within the sample encode an identical CDR3. This chain joins TRBV5-6 and TRBJ2-5; D is unresolved. CDR1 SGHDT and CDR2 YYEEEE come from the germline V gene. The V end lost 1 base, the J end lost 1 base, and 5 bases lay between the germline ends. This CDR3 is 13 amino acids long. This CDR3 reads CASSLPVQETQYF. CDR3 in DNA: TGTGCCAGCAGCTTGCCAGTCCAAGAGACCCAGTACTTC.

The chain couples TRBV5-4 to TRBJ1-2; TRBD1 agrees at 10 bases. Germline V gives CDR1 SGHNT, CDR2 YYREEE (reference sequence). The CDR3 loop spans 14 amino acids. V gave up 2 bases and J gave up 8 bases; unmatched junction bases: 6. CDR3 loop: CASSLQTGGRGYTF. In nucleotides, the CDR3 is TGTGCCAGCAGCTTACAGACAGGGGGCCGGGGCTACACCTTC.

The chain is built from TRBV24-1 and TRBJ2-5; 9 bases are shared with TRBD2. Trimming at V came to 4 bases and at J to 9 bases, leaving 17 bases not matched to a gene. CDR1 is KGHDR and CDR2 is SFDVKD in the germline V gene. The CDR3 extends over 17 amino acids. The CDR3 DNA reads as TGTGCCACCAGTGACTCCAGGGTAGCGGGGGTACCGGGGGCCCAGTACTTC. Protein: CATSDSRVAGVPGAQYF.

The chain carries TRBV18 and TRBJ2-7; 9 bases line up with TRBD1. This CDR3 contains 14 residues. Germline-derived CDR1 and CDR2 are KGHSH and LQKENI. The ends lost 3 bases at V and 6 bases at J; junction bases unmatched: 6. For the CDR3, the DNA is TGTGCCAGCTCACCCGGGACAGGGACACCCGAGCAGTACTTC. It translates to CASSPGTGTPEQYF.

The chain has TRBV15 and TRBJ1-2, with D tentatively TRBD1 (6 bases). Germline V gene data show CDR1 as LNHNV and CDR2 as YYDKDF (reference sequence). The V end was cut by 1 base, the J end by 2 bases, with 14 bases between. The CDR3 sequence is 16 residues long. The CDR3 DNA is TGTGCCACCAGCAGAGGGGGCATTCAGGGGAACTATGGCTACACCTTC. Its protein product is CATSRGGIQGNYGYTF.

V and J are TRBV11-2 and TRBJ2-2, with D perhaps TRBD2 (5 bases). Per germline, CDR1 SGHAT and CDR2 FQNNGV. CDR3 length equals 11 residues. With 8 bases removed from V and 8 bases from J, the gap between germline ends came to 9 bases. CDR3 bases: TGTGCCAGCGGCCGGGGTGGGGAGCTGTTTTTT. It yields the protein CASGRGGELFF.

CDR3 nucleotide sequence: TGTGCCAGCAGCTTGGGACAGGGGGCGTTTGGGTATGGCTACACCTTC. It is translated as CASSLGQGAFGYGYTF. The chain joins TRBV7-2 to TRBJ1-2; 12 bases are shared with TRBD1. The CDR3 contains 16 residues. From germline, CDR1 is SGHTA and CDR2 FQGNSA. J lost 5 bases, V lost 3 bases, and 7 bases had no gene match.

This clone was picked up a small number of times. This chain joins TRBV7-2 and TRBJ1-2, with D possibly TRBD1 on 6 matching bases. This CDR3 has 13 residues. CDR1 is SGHTA, CDR2 FQGNSA, per germline. Deletions cut 5 bases from V and 7 bases from J, with 14 bases between. The CDR3: CASSADRRGGYTF. The CDR3 region has the DNA TGTGCCAGCAGCGCAGACAGGCGAGGTGGCTACACCTTC. Full variable domain (missing parts from reference TRBV7-2 and TRBJ1-2): GAGVSQSPSNKVTEKGKDVELRCDPISGHTALYWYRQSLGQGLEFLIYFQGNSAPDKSGLPSDRFSAERTGGSVSTLTIQRTQQEDSAVYLCASSADRRGGYTFGSGTRLTVV.

This chain uses TRBV30 with TRBJ1-5, with unresolved D. The V gene lost 2 bases and the J gene lost 4 bases, with 12 bases spanning the gap. This CDR3 comprises 14 residues. CDR1 and CDR2 (germline): GTSNPN, SVGIG (reference sequence). The CDR3 loop is CAWSSSGLNQPQHF. The CDR3 nucleotides are TGTGCCTGGAGTTCGTCCGGACTTAATCAGCCCCAGCATTTT.